Following are 29 T cell receptor beta chains from one sample sequenced in a study of blood T cell repertoires in COVID-19. TCRdb keeps only in-frame clones here, not all; method: immunoSEQ multiplex PCR. The table shows 65,000 to 70,000 clones, with less than 85% occurring only once. Input material: peripheral blood. These receptor sequences come from a man at least 80 years old with active COVID-19.

The CDR3 region has the DNA TGTGCCAGCAGCTTCACGCGGGCCGTTCAATACGAGCAGTACTTC. Translated: CASSFTRAVQYEQYF. The chain carries TRBV27 and TRBJ2-7; weak D call: TRBD2 (5 bases). CDR1 and CDR2 from the germline V gene are MNHEY and SMNVEV (reference sequence). This CDR3 has 15 amino acids. V lost 6 bases, J lost 4 bases, and 19 bases lay in between.

The chain recombines TRBV18 with TRBJ2-2, with 11 bases that match TRBD2. V gave up 8 bases and J gave up 4 bases; unmatched junction bases: 12. This CDR3 contains 17 residues. Germline V gives CDR1 KGHSH, CDR2 LQKENI. CDR3 sequence (DNA): TGTGCCAGCCTTTTTACTAGCGGGAGCCTTTCCACCGGGGAGCTGTTTTTT. This codes for CASLFTSGSLSTGELFF.

This clone was found once. This chain connects TRBV24-1 to TRBJ2-7, with D perhaps TRBD1 (6 bases). V was cut by 5 bases and J by 3 bases, with 16 bases left in between. The CDR3 is 15 amino acids. Per germline, CDR1 KGHDR and CDR2 SFDVKD. The chain's CDR3 is CATSGGTGLNYEQYF. The CDR3 nucleotides read TGTGCCACCAGTGGGGGAACAGGGCTTAACTACGAGCAGTACTTC.

This chain links TRBV21-1 with TRBJ2-7; the table's D call, TRBD1, was not checked against the DNA. TRBV21-1 is tagged as a pseudogene. The CDR3 extends over 15 amino acids. CDR3 nucleotides: TGTGCCAGCAGCACCGGGACAGGGGGAAATGAAAAAAAGGACTTC. This encodes CASSTGTGGNEKKDF.

The gene calls are TRBV6-5 and TRBJ1-6, with TRBD1 matching 8 bases. Germline CDR1 and CDR2: MNHEY and SVGAGI. With 5 bases clipped from V and 7 bases from J, the junction kept 7 bases outside the gene matches. This CDR3 region has 15 residues. The CDR3 protein is CASSRQGFMNSPLHF. The CDR3 DNA reads as TGTGCCAGCAGTAGACAGGGGTTTATGAATTCACCCCTCCACTTT.

About this clone: Other DNA sequences within the sample encode an identical CDR3. This chain's CDR3 is CASGEGGGVYEQYF. DNA of the CDR3: TGCGCCAGCGGGGAGGGGGGGGGCGTATACGAGCAGTACTTC. The genes are TRBV5-1 and TRBJ2-7; D is possibly TRBD2 (7 bases). The CDR3 runs 14 residues. Germline lookup yields CDR1 SGHRS and CDR2 YFSETQ. The V gene lost 7 bases and the J gene lost 4 bases, with 18 bases spanning the gap. Full variable domain (remainder filled in from reference TRBV5-1 and TRBJ2-7): KAGVTQTPRYLIKTRGQQVTLSCSPISGHRSVSWYQQTPGQGLQFLFEYFSETQRNKGNFPGRFSGRQFSNSRSEMNVSTLELGDSALYLCASGEGGGVYEQYFGPGTRLTVT.

This clone was seen only a few times. The CDR3 DNA reads TGCGCCAGCAGCTTGGCCTCTTCTGGAAACACCATATATTTT. Translated: CASSLASSGNTIYF. This chain links TRBV5-1 with TRBJ1-3; D remains unclear. The CDR3 is 14 residues long. V lost 0 bases to trimming and J lost 1 base, with 5 bases between them. Germline V gives CDR1 SGHRS, CDR2 YFSETQ.

This clone was seen a few times. The genes are TRBV27 and TRBJ1-2; the match to TRBD1 covers 12 bases. The CDR3 consists of 21 residues. Germline assignment: CDR1 MNHEY and CDR2 SMNVEV (reference sequence). After removal of 5 bases from V and 2 bases from J, the junction contained 21 bases not matched to a gene. The CDR3 DNA is TGTGCCAGCAGTCCTATCCCCTCTTTGTCTCGGGACAGGGGGCGAAACTATGGCTACACCTTC. This codes for CASSPIPSLSRDRGRNYGYTF.

This chain links TRBV4-3 with TRBJ2-5; 11 bases match TRBD2. This CDR3 comprises 15 residues. Per germline, CDR1 LGHNA and CDR2 YSLEER. Losses at the gene ends were 2 bases for V and 5 bases for J; bases not matched to a gene: 4. This chain's CDR3 is CASSQLAGGVETQYF. DNA of the CDR3: TGCGCCAGCAGCCAACTAGCGGGAGGAGTGGAGACCCAGTACTTC.

The chain is built from TRBV6-5 and TRBJ2-3; 7 positions match TRBD1. The CDR3 is made up of 15 amino acids. The V gene's germline CDR1 is MNHEY and CDR2 SVGAGI. Germline trimming cut 5 bases from V and 0 bases from J; bases unmatched to any gene: 5. The CDR3 nucleotides read TGTGCCAGCAGTACAGGGGTCTTAAGCACAGATACGCAGTATTTT. It codes for CASSTGVLSTDTQYF.

The rearrangement uses TRBV5-1 and TRBJ2-7, with D uncertain. Between the trimmed V and J ends, which lost 0 bases and 0 bases, there was a span of 7 bases. The CDR3 extends over 14 amino acids. Germline V gene sequence: CDR1 SGHRS, CDR2 YFSETQ. The CDR3 DNA is TGCGCCAGCAGCTTGGTACAGAGCTCCTACGAGCAGTACTTC. Its protein is CASSLVQSSYEQYF.

This sequence joins TRBV5-1 and TRBJ2-1; 14 bases fit TRBD2. The CDR3 contains 21 residues. V trimming: 4 bases; J trimming: 0 bases; junction bases outside the gene matches: 15. CDR1 SGHRS and CDR2 YFSETQ come from the germline V gene. The CDR3 loop is CASSEQRTSGGSPSSYNEQFF. The CDR3, as DNA: TGCGCCAGCAGCGAACAGAGGACTAGCGGGGGGTCCCCTAGCTCCTACAATGAGCAGTTCTTC.

This chain uses TRBV4-1 with TRBJ1-1; the D is unclear. V was clipped by 0 bases and J by 0 bases, with 8 bases between them. Germline CDR1 and CDR2: MGHRA and YSYEKL. This CDR3 has 15 residues. Here the CDR3 DNA reads TGCGCCAGCAGCCAAGATCCAGTCATGAACACTGAAGCTTTCTTT. This gives the protein CASSQDPVMNTEAFF.

The V and J genes are TRBV27 and TRBJ2-5; possible D gene TRBD1, 6 bases. Between the trimmed V and J ends, which lost 2 bases and 4 bases, there was a span of 8 bases. The length of the CDR3 is 13 residues. Germline V lookup: CDR1 MNHEY, CDR2 SMNVEV (reference sequence). Here the CDR3 reads CASSLGRGETQYF. CDR3 in DNA: TGTGCCAGCAGTTTAGGCAGGGGAGAGACCCAGTACTTC.

The chain's CDR3 is CASSLARASGNTIYF. CDR3 bases: TGTGCCAGCAGCTTAGCACGCGCATCTGGAAACACCATATATTTT. The chain employs TRBV11-1 and TRBJ1-3; D is undetermined. Trimming pared 0 bases from V and 1 base from J, leaving 7 bases between. CDR3 size: 15 residues. The germline V gene encodes CDR1 SGHAT and CDR2 FQDESV (reference sequence).

The chain combines TRBV28 with TRBJ1-2; tentatively, D is TRBD1 (5 bases). Germline V CDR1 and CDR2: MDHEN, SYDVKM. The CDR3 has 14 residues. Trimming took off 6 bases at V and 2 bases at J, with 13 bases between the two ends. DNA of the CDR3: TGTGCCAGCAGATTCCAGGGAACAAACTATGGCTACACCTTC. It codes for CASRFQGTNYGYTF.

This clone was recorded many times. This chain's CDR3 is CASSPGLFTDTQYF. The CDR3 DNA is TGCGCCAGCAGCCCGGGACTGTTCACAGATACGCAGTATTTT. The chain is built from TRBV4-1 and TRBJ2-3, with a possible D match to TRBD2 (6 bases). The germline CDR1 and CDR2 sequences are MGHRA and YSYEKL. This CDR3 is 14 amino acids long. V was shortened by 4 bases and J by 2 bases, with 10 bases between the two germline ends.

The chain carries TRBV29-1 and TRBJ1-2; 8 bases line up with TRBD1. V gave up 0 bases and J gave up 4 bases; unmatched junction bases: 10. The CDR3 loop spans 16 amino acids. Germline CDR1 reads SQVTM; CDR2 reads ANQGSEA. CDR3 region: CSVEDVPGQVFYGYTF. CDR3 in DNA: TGCAGCGTTGAAGATGTACCGGGACAGGTCTTCTATGGCTACACCTTC.

This clone has a handful of counts. The CDR3 loop is CASSYWTGNTEAFF. The DNA of the CDR3 is TGTGCCAGCAGTTACTGGACAGGGAACACTGAAGCTTTCTTT. The chain uses TRBV6-5 and TRBJ1-1, with TRBD1 identical over 7 bases. V shed 1 base and J 1 base; nucleotides not matched to a gene: 0. CDR3 length equals 14 residues. Germline CDR1 is MNHEY and CDR2 is SVGAGI.

The chain joins TRBV27 to TRBJ2-7, with D possibly matching TRBD1 (5 bases). From germline, CDR1 is MNHEY and CDR2 SMNVEV (reference sequence). This CDR3 has 13 residues. Trimming pared 4 bases from V and 6 bases from J, leaving 13 bases between. CDR3 DNA sequence: TGTGCCAGCAGTTCACCGGAAAGGGGCGAGCAGTACTTC. Translating gives CASSSPERGEQYF.

This chain joins TRBV6-5 and TRBJ2-7, with a possible D match to TRBD2 (5 bases). In germline, CDR1 is MNHEY, CDR2 SVGAGI. CDR3 length equals 14 residues. Trimming stripped 2 bases from V and 3 bases from J, with 11 bases between. CDR3 residues: CASSYGQRSYEQYF. CDR3 coding DNA: TGTGCCAGCAGTTACGGTCAGCGGAGCTACGAGCAGTACTTC.

J is TRBJ2-2 and V is TRBV7-9; TRBD2 aligns across 13 bases. The J segment lost 5 bases and the V segment lost 5 bases, leaving 8 bases of the junction unmatched. This CDR3 contains 17 residues. Germline-derived CDR1 and CDR2 are SEHNR and FQNEAQ (reference sequence). The CDR3 loop reads CASSHGLAGVGTGELFF. CDR3 bases: TGTGCCAGCAGCCACGGACTAGCGGGGGTAGGAACCGGGGAGCTGTTTTTT.

This chain uses TRBV18 with TRBJ1-5; D possibly corresponds to TRBD1 (6 bases). CDR1 is KGHSH and CDR2 is LQKENI in the germline V gene. V dropped 5 bases and J dropped 0 bases, with 17 bases sitting between them. CDR3 length: 17 residues. The CDR3 loop is CASSLDSLQYSNQPQHF. The CDR3 DNA reads TGTGCCAGCTCATTGGACAGCCTTCAATATAGCAATCAGCCCCAGCATTTT. Together with reference TRBV18 and TRBJ1-5, the CDR3 gives the full variable domain: NAGVMQNPRHLVRRRGQEARLRCSPMKGHSHVYWYRQLPEEGLKFMVYLQKENIIDESGMPKERFSAEFPKEGPSILRIQQVVRGDSAAYFCASSLDSLQYSNQPQHFGDGTRLSIL.

V is TRBV7-8 and J is TRBJ2-3; TRBD1 agrees at 8 bases. Germline lookup yields CDR1 SGHVS and CDR2 FQNEAQ. Germline trimming cut 7 bases from V and 1 base from J; bases unmatched to any gene: 4. The CDR3 is 14 residues long. CDR3 in amino acids: CASTQQGGTDTQYF. The CDR3 bases are TGTGCCAGCACCCAACAGGGGGGCACAGATACGCAGTATTTT.

This clone was seen once. The chain joins TRBV28 to TRBJ2-5; TRBD2 aligns across 8 bases. CDR3 length equals 16 residues. The ends lost 1 base at V and 5 bases at J; junction bases unmatched: 9. CDR1 is MDHEN, CDR2 SYDVKM, per germline. CDR3 protein: CASSLFGTRGRETQYF. For the CDR3, the DNA is TGTGCCAGCAGTTTATTTGGGACTAGGGGTAGGGAGACCCAGTACTTC.

The rearrangement uses TRBV7-3 and TRBJ2-5; D remains unclear. The CDR3 consists of 14 residues. Germline V lookup: CDR1 SGHTA, CDR2 FQGTGA. The V and J ends lost 1 base and 0 bases respectively, with 6 bases between them. This CDR3 reads CASSLNTNQETQYF. The DNA of the CDR3 is TGTGCCAGCAGCTTAAACACTAACCAAGAGACCCAGTACTTC.

The CDR3 protein is CASSYDRTGGETQYF. Here the CDR3 DNA reads TGTGCCAGCAGTTACGATCGGACAGGAGGGGAGACCCAGTACTTC. The chain carries TRBV6-5 and TRBJ2-5; TRBD1 is a possible D gene (7 bases). The ends were cut back, 2 bases at V and 5 bases at J, with 15 bases in the middle. The CDR3 runs 15 residues. Germline V gives CDR1 MNHEY, CDR2 SVGAGI.

The chain joins TRBV3-1 (or the pseudogene TRBV3-2) to TRBJ2-5; D call uncertain. The V gene lost 3 bases and the J gene lost 4 bases, with 6 bases spanning the gap. The CDR3 extends over 12 amino acids. The germline gives CDR1 LGHDT, CDR2 YNNKEL (reference sequence). CDR3 residues: CASSHRGETQYF. CDR3 in DNA: TGTGCCAGCAGCCACCGAGGAGAGACCCAGTACTTC.

This clone was observed a handful of times. V gene TRBV29-1 combines with J gene TRBJ2-3, with 9 bases identical to TRBD1. J was trimmed by 4 bases and V by 8 bases; bases with no gene match: 4. This CDR3 is built from 12 residues. The germline CDR1 and CDR2 sequences are SQVTM and ANQGSEA. The CDR3 protein is CSLRQGADTQYF. The CDR3 DNA sequence: TGCAGCTTAAGACAGGGGGCAGATACGCAGTATTTT.